This entry lists 21 T cell receptor beta chains sequenced from one sample in a study of molecular identifiers for immune sequencing clone quantification. In TCRdb, the PCR reads were re-called with MiXCR into one record per CDR3 protein. The data hold about 640,000 distinct CDR3 sequences, with 15% to 20% observed a single time. Sequenced input: naive CD8+ T cells from blood, with Jurkat cell RNA spiked in. Described subset: FACS-sorted CD8+CD4-CCR7+CD45RA+ naive T cells. All receptors derive from a human donor in good health. Some libraries in this study had Jurkat cell RNA spiked in.

This rearrangement joins TRBV27 to TRBJ2-7; 7 bases match TRBD1. This CDR3 has 15 amino acids. V was pared by 0 bases and J by 3 bases, with 5 bases of the junction left unmatched. Germline V gene lookup returns CDR1 MNHEY and CDR2 SMNVEV (reference sequence). The chain's CDR3 is CASSLSGDSLYEQYF. DNA for the CDR3: TGTGCCAGCAGTTTATCCGGGGACAGCCTCTACGAGCAGTACTTC.

Ten or more counts support this clonotype. The chain employs TRBV10-3 and TRBJ2-7; no clear D. CDR1 is ENHRY, CDR2 SYGVKD, per germline. V lost 4 bases, J lost 2 bases, and 3 bases lay in between. The CDR3 totals 11 residues. The CDR3 DNA reads TGTGCCATCAGTGGGGCCTACGAGCAGTACTTC. Its protein is CAISGAYEQYF.

This clonotype came up many times. The V call is TRBV6-2 or TRBV6-3, the J call TRBJ2-3; D is perhaps TRBD2 (5 bases). Germline V gene sequence: CDR1 MNHEY, CDR2 SVGEGT. CDR3 length: 14 amino acids. V dropped 5 bases and J dropped 7 bases, with 16 bases sitting between them. CDR3 protein: CASSRSEDPNTQYF. In DNA form, the CDR3 reads TGTGCCAGCAGTCGCTCGGAGGACCCCAATACGCAGTATTTT.

This clonotype was detected ten times or more. The chain carries TRBV6-6 and TRBJ2-3; 9 bases align to TRBD1. The CDR3 spans 16 residues. Trimming removed 7 bases from V and 4 bases from J; junction bases left unmatched: 12. CDR1 is MNHNY and CDR2 is SVGAGI in the germline V gene (reference sequence). CDR3: CASIESRDRVSDTQYF. The CDR3 DNA reads as TGTGCCAGCATCGAGAGCCGGGACAGGGTTTCAGATACGCAGTATTTT.

This clonotype was found many times. One end of the junction varies from germline; a read error may be responsible. The rearrangement uses TRBV27 and TRBJ1-5; no reliable D call. Germline V gene data show CDR1 as MNHEY and CDR2 as SMNVEV (reference sequence). The CDR3 length is 13 residues. CDR3 in amino acids: CASSLSSNQPQHF. DNA of the CDR3: TGCGCCAGCAGCTTGTCAAGCAATCAGCCCCAGCATTTT.

This clonotype occurred a few times. The chain is built from TRBV2 and TRBJ2-1, with 10 bases matching TRBD1. The CDR3 loop spans 14 amino acids. Germline CDR1 reads SNHLY; CDR2 reads FYNNEI. After removal of 9 bases from V and 1 base from J, the junction contained 3 bases not matched to a gene. The CDR3 spells CARRGQGSYNEQFF. The CDR3 coding sequence is TGTGCCAGGAGGGGACAGGGGTCCTACAATGAGCAGTTCTTC.

The table lists this clonotype with many counts. This sequence joins TRBV6-2 or TRBV6-3 and TRBJ2-7; D possibly corresponds to TRBD2 (5 bases). CDR1 and CDR2 from the germline V gene are MNHEY and SVGEGT. The V and J ends lost 6 bases and 1 base respectively, with 10 bases between them. The CDR3 has 13 amino acids. The CDR3 coding sequence is TGTGCCAGCAGCCCGGACTGGTCCTACGAGCAGTACTTC. Translating gives CASSPDWSYEQYF.

This clonotype was picked up a small number of times. The CDR3 DNA sequence: TGTGCCAGCAGCCACACAGGCGGACGTAGGAGCTCCTACAATGAGCAGTTCTTC. Its protein is CASSHTGGRRSSYNEQFF. The chain employs TRBV3-1 and TRBJ2-1; perhaps TRBD1 as D (5 bases). The length of the CDR3 is 18 residues. V was shortened by 3 bases and J by 0 bases, with 18 bases between the two germline ends. Germline CDR1 and CDR2: LGHDT and YNNKEL (reference sequence).

V and J are TRBV5-3 and TRBJ1-1; a possible D gene is TRBD1 (6 bases). TRBV5-3 is sorted into the ORF group, with uncertain function. The CDR3 is 15 residues long. Trimming took 4 bases from V and 1 from J, leaving 14 bases between them. CDR3 amino acids: CARSHQGYPNTEAFF. The CDR3 nucleotides are TGTGCCAGAAGCCACCAGGGGTACCCGAACACTGAAGCTTTCTTT.

This clonotype has ten or more counts. CDR3 sequence (DNA): TGTGCTAGTGGTTTGGTACCCCCATCGGGGCTCGGGGGAAACACCATATATTTT. This sequence encodes CASGLVPPSGLGGNTIYF. The V and J genes are TRBV12-5 and TRBJ1-3; D possibly corresponds to TRBD1 (5 bases). This CDR3 region has 18 residues. Germline lookup yields CDR1 LGHNT and CDR2 FRNRAP. V was pared by 0 bases and J by 4 bases, with 19 bases between.

This chain joins TRBV10-2 and TRBJ2-7, with TRBD1 matching over 10 bases. V lost 0 bases and J lost 3; bases outside the gene matches: 5. CDR3 length equals 16 residues. Looked up from germline, CDR1 is WSHSY and CDR2 is SAAADI. CDR3 DNA sequence: TGCGCCAGCAGTGAGTCGGGACAGGGGCTTTACTACGAGCAGTACTTC. Its translation is CASSESGQGLYYEQYF.

This clonotype was counted many times. This chain connects TRBV5-4 to TRBJ2-3; the D is unclear. This CDR3 is built from 16 residues. Germline V gene sequence: CDR1 SGHNT, CDR2 YYREEE (reference sequence). Trimming stripped 4 bases from V and 4 bases from J, with 19 bases between. In nucleotides, the CDR3 is TGTGCCAGCAGCCCACCGGGCCCAACCGTATCAGATACGCAGTATTTT. Residues: CASSPPGPTVSDTQYF.

This clonotype was counted at least ten times. The CDR3 DNA reads as TGTGCCAGCAGCTACGGGTTGGCTGAAGCTTTCTTT. As protein: CASSYGLAEAFF. The chain is built from TRBV5-4 and TRBJ1-1; D not resolved. The germline V gene encodes CDR1 SGHNT and CDR2 YYREEE (reference sequence). Trimming stripped 3 bases from V and 6 bases from J, with 9 bases between. The length of the CDR3 is 12 residues.

V gene TRBV4-3 combines with J gene TRBJ1-2; D is possibly TRBD1 (5 bases). V was cut by 0 bases and J by 7 bases, with 18 bases left in between. Germline V CDR1 and CDR2: LGHNA, YSLEER. The CDR3 covers 16 residues. The CDR3 reads CASSQDMGRGRGGYTF. DNA for the CDR3: TGCGCCAGCAGCCAAGATATGGGACGGGGTCGTGGTGGCTACACCTTC.

Only a few counts were recorded for this clonotype. At one end, the junction sequence differs from germline, possibly due to a read error. CDR3 protein: CASSLGAGVVPGELFF. In DNA, the CDR3 is TGCGCCAGCAGCTTAGGAGCGGGAGTCGTCCCCGGGGAACTGTTTTTT. J is TRBJ2-2 and V is TRBV5-1; TRBD2 aligns across 8 bases. The CDR3 is 16 residues long. Germline V gene sequence: CDR1 SGHRS, CDR2 YFSETQ.

This clonotype was counted a few times. V gene TRBV5-1 combines with J gene TRBJ2-5; 9 bases agree with TRBD1. CDR3 length equals 14 residues. V was pared by 3 bases and J by 5 bases, with 5 bases of the junction left unmatched. Germline V lookup: CDR1 SGHRS, CDR2 YFSETQ. CDR3 residues: CASSSYDRGETQYF. In DNA, the CDR3 is TGCGCCAGCAGCTCCTACGACAGGGGGGAGACCCAGTACTTC.

The rearrangement links TRBV7-9 to TRBJ1-3; 7 bases are shared with TRBD1. Germline V gene lookup returns CDR1 SEHNR and CDR2 FQNEAQ (reference sequence). Trimming took 6 bases from V and 2 from J; bases not matched to a gene: 4. This CDR3 contains 14 residues. CDR3 DNA sequence: TGTGCCAGCAGTACCAGGGGGACTGGAAACACCATATATTTT. It encodes CASSTRGTGNTIYF.

The J gene is TRBJ1-1, the V gene TRBV6-2 or TRBV6-3, with D possibly TRBD1 on 5 matching bases. Germline V CDR1 and CDR2: MNHEY, SVGEGT. Between the trimmed V and J ends, which lost 2 bases and 5 bases, there was a span of 15 bases. The CDR3 covers 15 residues. The CDR3 bases are TGTGCCAGCAGTTACGGGTACAGGTCGGGGACTGAAGCTTTCTTT. The encoded protein is CASSYGYRSGTEAFF.

The CDR3 sequence: CASNPGTRLYEQYF. CDR3 DNA sequence: TGTGCCAGCAATCCCGGGACACGGCTCTACGAGCAGTACTTC. The J gene is TRBJ2-7, the V gene TRBV6-2 or TRBV6-3; a possible D gene is TRBD1 (6 bases). The CDR3 loop spans 14 amino acids. Trimming cost V 7 bases and J 3 bases, with 16 bases left between them. CDR1 and CDR2 (germline): MNHEY, SVGEGT.

This clonotype showed up many times. This chain links TRBV4-3 with TRBJ1-1; 9 nucleotides match TRBD1. The junction had 7 bases not matched to a gene; V was cut back by 4 bases and J by 4 bases. CDR3 size: 15 residues. Germline values: CDR1 LGHNA, CDR2 YSLEER. CDR3 sequence (DNA): TGCGCCAGCAGCCGGTACGGACAGGGGATCACTGAAGCTTTCTTT. It encodes CASSRYGQGITEAFF.

This clonotype was counted only a few times. V is TRBV30 and J is TRBJ2-5; 7 nucleotides line up with TRBD2. Germline CDR1 is GTSNPN and CDR2 is SVGIG (reference sequence). V was clipped by 8 bases and J by 3 bases; unmatched bases: 9. The CDR3 contains 13 residues. CDR3 loop: CAGRWAGEETQYF. The CDR3 coding sequence is TGTGCCGGCCGGTGGGCGGGAGAAGAGACCCAGTACTTC. Using reference TRBV30 and TRBJ2-5 for the parts outside the CDR3, the full variable domain is SQTIHQWPATLVQPVGSPLSLECTVEGTSNPNLYWYRQAAGRGLQLLFYSVGIGQISSEVPQNLSASRPQDRQFILSSKKLLLSDSGFYLCAGRWAGEETQYFGPGTRLLVL.